These 5 T cell receptor beta chains were sequenced from one sample in a study of cytomegalovirus exposure and HLA in healthy donors. Clones were read by immunoSEQ multiplex PCR, and TCRdb kept only the in-frame ones, dropping some. Counted here are approximately 150,000 clones, roughly 80% occurring once; the ten biggest clones make up roughly 10%. The sample comprised PBMCs. Every receptor here comes from a man younger than 45 in good health and CMV-seropositive.

The chain is built from TRBV5-8 and TRBJ1-2, with D maybe TRBD1 (6 bases). Germline CDR1 and CDR2: SGHTS and YDEGEE. The CDR3 extends over 15 amino acids. Trimming stripped 0 bases from V and 4 bases from J, with 13 bases between. Written as DNA, the CDR3 is TGTGCCAGCAGCTTGGACGGTGCAGGGGCCTATGGCTACACCTTC. Residues: CASSLDGAGAYGYTF.

The chain carries TRBV9 and TRBJ2-5, with 8 positions matching TRBD2. This CDR3 is 15 amino acids long. J gave up 5 bases and V 1 base, and 7 bases lay outside the gene matches. The germline V gene has CDR1 SGDLS and CDR2 YYNGEE. CDR3 in DNA: TGTGCCAGCAGCGTATCGGGCGGGGGGATTGAGACCCAGTACTTC. It yields the protein CASSVSGGGIETQYF.

DNA of the CDR3: TGTGCCAGCAGCCTAGGGACTAGCGGGGGCTACGAGCAGTACTTC. Encoded protein: CASSLGTSGGYEQYF. The V gene is TRBV6-5, the J gene TRBJ2-7, with 14 bases identical to TRBD2. Germline loops: CDR1 MNHEY, CDR2 SVGAGI. Germline trimming cut 6 bases from V and 3 bases from J; bases unmatched to any gene: 4. The CDR3 covers 15 residues.

This chain connects TRBV5-8 to TRBJ2-1, with TRBD2 matching over 13 bases. The CDR3 extends over 17 amino acids. Trimming removed 4 bases from V and 3 bases from J; junction bases left unmatched: 7. Germline V gives CDR1 SGHTS, CDR2 YDEGEE. DNA for the CDR3: TGTGCCAGCAGCGGGACTAGCGGGGATATTATCTACAATGAGCAGTTCTTC. It translates to CASSGTSGDIIYNEQFF.

This chain connects TRBV18 to TRBJ1-2; 7 nucleotides agree with TRBD1. With V trimmed by 3 bases and J by 1 base, 2 bases remained unmatched. Per germline, CDR1 KGHSH and CDR2 LQKENI. The length of the CDR3 is 14 residues. This chain's CDR3 is CASSPGTVNYGYTF. CDR3 DNA sequence: TGTGCCAGCTCACCCGGGACAGTTAACTATGGCTACACCTTC.